What follows describes a single TCR beta chain. The sample is drawn from a study of T cell changes during pregnancy in multiple sclerosis. Sequencing was performed with immunoSEQ multiplex PCR; in TCRdb, only in-frame clones are kept and a portion is missing. The repertoire holds tens of thousands of clones, about 92% seen once, with about 8.3% in the top ten. The specimen was CD8+ T cells from peripheral blood mononuclear cells, collected in the third trimester of pregnancy. The TCR originated in a female donor with multiple sclerosis, enrolled in a pregnancy study.

The CDR3 DNA sequence: TGTGCCAGCAGTCCTTTGCCCGAGATTGGCTATGGCTACACCTTC. It yields the protein CASSPLPEIGYGYTF. The chain links TRBV27 to TRBJ1-2; D remains ambiguous. Per germline, CDR1 MNHEY and CDR2 SMNVEV (reference sequence). The CDR3 has 15 residues. V was trimmed by 5 bases and J by 4 bases, leaving 17 bases between them.